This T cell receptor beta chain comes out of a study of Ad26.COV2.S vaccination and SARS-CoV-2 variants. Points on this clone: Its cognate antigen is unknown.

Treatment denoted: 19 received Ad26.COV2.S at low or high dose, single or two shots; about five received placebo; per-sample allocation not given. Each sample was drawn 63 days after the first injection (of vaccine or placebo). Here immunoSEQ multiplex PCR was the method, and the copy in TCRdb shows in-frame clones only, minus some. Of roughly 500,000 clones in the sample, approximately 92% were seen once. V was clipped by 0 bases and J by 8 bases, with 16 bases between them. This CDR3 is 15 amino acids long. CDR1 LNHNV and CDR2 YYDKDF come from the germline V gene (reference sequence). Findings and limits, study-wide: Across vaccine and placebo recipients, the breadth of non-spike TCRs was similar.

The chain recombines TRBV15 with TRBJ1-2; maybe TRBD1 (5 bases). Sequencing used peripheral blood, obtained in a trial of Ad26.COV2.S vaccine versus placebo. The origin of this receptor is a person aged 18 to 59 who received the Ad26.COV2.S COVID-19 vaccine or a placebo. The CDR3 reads CATSRDGRAGDGYTF. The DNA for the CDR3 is TGTGCCACCAGCAGAGATGGACGGGCGGGGGACGGCTACACCTTC.